This T cell receptor (beta chain) comes out of a study of shared clonotypes between healthy human individuals. At the deep level, the assay was run. The protocol was immunoSEQ multiplex PCR, while the TCRdb copy is restricted to in-frame clones and leaves out a portion. The sample contains around 2.5 million clones, 93% of which appear only once. Donors were healthy HIV-negative adults without recently reported acute infections or vaccinations. Deletions cut 2 bases from V and 2 bases from J, with 15 bases between. Germline loops: CDR1 MDHEN, CDR2 SYDVKM. There are 16 residues in the CDR3. This TCR was recovered from a man between 18 and 29 years old in good health. Some clones in this sample may be carry-over from other donors' samples. The sample was naive CD4+ T cells from PBMCs. The subset is: CD45RA+ positively selected. The chain is built from TRBV28 and TRBJ1-2; perhaps TRBD1 as D (5 bases). The CDR3 DNA follows: TGTGCCAGCAGTTTAAGCCTGGGAGGGGAGAACTATGGCTACACCTTC. This translates into CASSLSLGGENYGYTF.